This record covers a single T cell receptor (beta chain). The antigen remains unidentified. TCRdb re-analysed the RT-PCR reads in MiXCR, keeping a single row per CDR3 protein. The sample has approximately 570,000 distinct CDR3 sequences; roughly 8.2% are singletons. The source of the sample is a study of response to subunit inactivated influenza vaccine. Findings and limits, study-wide: Every seasonal influenza vaccination brings in few new T cells, the authors suggested.

The V gene lost 5 bases and the J gene lost 4 bases, with 18 bases spanning the gap. The CDR3 is 15 amino acids. This chain connects TRBV12-3 or TRBV12-4 to TRBJ2-7; D perhaps matches TRBD1 (5 bases). This clonotype originated in a man aged 45 to 70 who received an inactivated influenza vaccine. The sample consisted of PBMCs from blood, taken less than 30 months after vaccination. The CDR3, as DNA: TGTGCCAGCAGTCCCCAACCCCAAAAGGGGTACGAGCAGTACTTC. As protein: CASSPQPQKGYEQYF.